Shown below are 15 T cell receptor beta chains from a single sample sequenced in a study of T cell clonality in common variable immunodeficiency. Assay: immunoSEQ multiplex PCR; the TCRdb copy retains only in-frame clones and omits some. Observed are tens of thousands of clones, no singletons, with the top ten taking approximately 1.7%. The sequencing sample was made of peripheral blood mononuclear cells. These receptors were obtained from a person aged 18 to 75 in good health.

This clone was observed many times. The sequenced fragment ends 3 residues before the CDR3 boundary, so the rest is inferred from the germline J gene. V usage is TRBV5-4 and J usage is TRBJ2-3, with 7 positions matching TRBD2. Germline V gene data show CDR1 as SGHNT and CDR2 as YYREEE (reference sequence). The CDR3 has 15 amino acids. The trim removed 0 bases at V and 5 bases at J, leaving 6 bases unmatched. Here the CDR3 reads CASSLEREAGDTQYF. CDR3 DNA, as far as it was read: TGTGCCAGCAGCTTGGAACGGGAGGCGGGAGATACG.

At least ten counts were recorded for this clone. Read data end 3 residues before the CDR3 end; the end is taken from the germline J gene. The J gene is TRBJ1-4, the V gene TRBV6-1; weak D call: TRBD1 (6 bases). This CDR3 has 17 residues. From germline, CDR1 is MNHNS and CDR2 SASEGT. V gave up 2 bases and J gave up 2 bases, with 15 bases separating them. This chain's CDR3 is CASSESQGSWTNEKLFF. The covered CDR3 bases are TGTGCCAGCAGTGAATCCCAGGGGAGTTGGACTAATGAAAAA.

Ten or more counts support this clone. The read comes to an end 3 residues before the CDR3 does, leaving the germline J gene to fill in the end. V usage is TRBV29-1 and J usage is TRBJ1-2; 7 bases agree with TRBD1. The CDR3 is 12 amino acids. The trim removed 6 bases at V and 5 bases at J, leaving 6 bases unmatched. CDR1 and CDR2 from the germline V gene are SQVTM and ANQGSEA. The chain's CDR3 is CSVQGIGYGYTF. The covered CDR3 bases are TGCAGCGTACAGGGGATCGGGTATGGC.

This clone was picked up many times. The read is 3 residues too short to cover the CDR3 end, so that end is filled in from the germline J gene. The chain links TRBV6-2 or TRBV6-3 to TRBJ1-5, with TRBD1 matching over 8 bases. The CDR3 consists of 14 residues. Per the germline V gene, CDR1 is MNHEY and CDR2 is SVGEGT. V trimming: 4 bases; J trimming: 4 bases; junction bases outside the gene matches: 3. The CDR3 spells CASSSQGGNQPQHF. The DNA read from the CDR3 is TGTGCCAGCAGTTCACAGGGGGGTAATCAGCCC.

This clone has ten or more counts. The CDR3 is cut off 3 residues early in the read; its end comes from the germline J gene. The V gene is TRBV11-2, the J gene TRBJ2-3; TRBD2 aligns across 10 bases. The germline CDR1 and CDR2 sequences are SGHAT and FQNNGV. Trimming cost V 2 bases and J 4 bases; bases outside gene matches: 3. The CDR3 runs to 15 residues. The covered CDR3 bases are TGTGCCAGCAGCTTAAGCGGGAGGGTTTCAGATACG. Translating gives CASSLSGRVSDT. The full CDR3 sequence reads CASSLSGRVSDTQYF.

In its sample, this clone was seen many times. Read coverage stops 3 residues before the CDR3 terminus; the germline J gene supplies the remainder. V gene TRBV7-8 combines with J gene TRBJ2-7; TRBD2 matches 11 bases. Unmatched junction bases numbered 4, after V lost 1 base and J lost 5 bases. CDR3 length equals 15 residues. The germline CDR1 and CDR2 sequences are SGHVS and FQNEAQ. The CDR3: CASSLVAGGPHEQYF. The sequenced CDR3 bases are TGTGCCAGCAGCTTAGTAGCGGGAGGGCCCCACGAG.

This clone was recorded at least ten times. The read gets to within 3 residues of the CDR3 end, and the germline J gene fills in the rest. The rearrangement links TRBV10-3 to TRBJ2-7; 10 bases map to TRBD2. The germline V gene has CDR1 ENHRY and CDR2 SYGVKD. This CDR3 is built from 16 residues. V shed 2 bases, J shed 4 bases, and the junction held 8 bases outside the gene matches. The CDR3 reads CAISEIASGRFYEQYF. The part of the CDR3 DNA that was read is TGTGCCATCAGTGAGATCGCTAGCGGGAGATTTTACGAG.

This clone was seen at least ten times. The read ends 3 residues early relative to the CDR3; the germline J gene fills the gap. V usage is TRBV7-2 and J usage is TRBJ2-7; a possible D gene is TRBD2 (6 bases). Germline-derived CDR1 and CDR2 are SGHTA and FQGNSA. Trimming shortened V by 5 bases and J by 1 base, and 12 bases separated the two germline ends. The CDR3 has 14 residues. CDR3 sequence reads: CASSSTSSSYEQYF. CDR3 DNA, as far as it was read: TGTGCCAGCAGCAGCACTAGCAGTTCCTACGAG.

This clone was observed many times. The CDR3 extends 3 residues past the end of the read, so its final part is completed from the germline J gene. This chain links TRBV19 with TRBJ1-1, with a weak D call TRBD1 (5 bases). Germline assignment: CDR1 LNHDA and CDR2 SQIVND (reference sequence). The CDR3 spans 15 residues. The V end lost 6 bases, the J end lost 1 base, and 15 bases lay between the germline ends. The sequenced CDR3 bases are TGTGCCAGTAGGACCGGTGGGGCCGGGAACACTGAA. Its translation is CASRTGGAGNTE. The full CDR3 protein is CASRTGGAGNTEAFF.

The table lists this clone with many counts. With the read ending 3 residues before the CDR3 end, the germline J gene is used to fill in that end. The rearrangement joins TRBV5-1 to TRBJ1-1, with D perhaps TRBD1 (6 bases). The CDR3 sequence is 16 residues long. The V end lost 1 base, the J end lost 0 bases, and 13 bases lay between the germline ends. Germline V gene lookup returns CDR1 SGHRS and CDR2 YFSETQ. The CDR3 spells CASSLSGAKMNTEAFF. The CDR3 bases that were read are TGCGCCAGCAGCTTGTCAGGGGCGAAAATGAACACTGAA.

This clone turned up a few times. The read is 3 residues too short to cover the CDR3 end, so that end is filled in from the germline J gene. This chain links TRBV11-3 with TRBJ2-2; D is unclear. Germline CDR1 and CDR2: SGHNT and YENEEA. The CDR3 is 13 residues long. V was clipped by 4 bases and J by 7 bases, with 10 bases between them. CDR3 loop: CASSSSRIGELFF. Incomplete CDR3 DNA: TGTGCCAGCAGCTCAAGCAGGATCGGGGAG.

This clone was seen repeatedly, ten times or more. The sequence runs out 3 residues before the end of the CDR3; the remainder is reconstructed from the germline J gene. The chain combines TRBV7-2 with TRBJ2-1; D is unclear. Germline loops: CDR1 SGHTA, CDR2 FQGNSA. This CDR3 contains 13 residues. V dropped 1 base and J dropped 9 bases, with 10 bases sitting between them. The chain's CDR3 is CASSLVVSFEQFF. CDR3 DNA (partial): TGTGCCAGCAGCTTAGTAGTTAGCTTTGAG.

This clone was counted many times. The DNA ends 3 residues before the CDR3 does, and the rest of the CDR3 is filled in from the germline J gene. This chain uses TRBV7-2 with TRBJ2-1; D assignment may be TRBD1 or TRBD2 (8 bases each). The CDR3 length is 15 residues. Germline lookup yields CDR1 SGHTA and CDR2 FQGNSA. Trimming took off 5 bases at V and 7 bases at J, with 18 bases between the two ends. CDR3 in amino acids: CASSQGAAGVNEQFF. The DNA read from the CDR3 is TGTGCCAGCAGCCAGGGGGCAGCGGGAGTTAATGAG.

This clone has at least ten counts. The read falls 3 residues short of the CDR3 end, and the missing part is taken from the germline J gene. The chain has TRBV4-1 and TRBJ1-2, with 7 bases lining up with TRBD1. V shed 0 bases and J 7 bases; nucleotides not matched to a gene: 5. The CDR3 sequence is 14 residues long. Looked up from germline, CDR1 is MGHRA and CDR2 is YSYEKL. Partial CDR3 DNA: TGCGCCAGCAGCCAAGATGCAGGGGGTAGTGGC. Translation gives CASSQDAGGSG. The complete CDR3 protein is CASSQDAGGSGYTF.

There are a few counts of this clone. With the read ending 3 residues before the CDR3 end, the germline J gene is used to fill in that end. V and J are TRBV7-9 and TRBJ2-3, with 8 nucleotides matching TRBD1. The CDR3 covers 14 residues. CDR1 SEHNR and CDR2 FQNEAQ come from the germline V gene (reference sequence). The CDR3 DNA, read in part, is TGTGCCAGCAGCTTAGTGCTAGGACAGGGAACG. Translating it yields CASSLVLGQGT. The full CDR3 is CASSLVLGQGTQYF.